These 27 T cell receptor beta chains came from one sample sequenced in a study of HIV-infected patients and healthy controls (dated by TCRdb to between 2013 and 2015). The library was made by 5' RACE. Reads for this sample came from an Illumina MiSeq. TCRdb trimmed the raw reads at Q25, called clones with MiXCR and kept productive beta chains. A single entry per CDR3 protein holds the most common genes and DNA from its merged rows. A total of under 20,000 distinct CDR3 sequences appear in this sample, about 17% of them only once. About 23% of the sample lies in the top ten. Material for sequencing was CD8+ T cells from blood. These receptors all stem from a human donor in good health.

In this sample, this clonotype turned up a few times. J is TRBJ2-1 and V is TRBV12-3 or TRBV12-4; TRBD2 agrees at 7 bases. This CDR3 comprises 12 residues. Unmatched junction bases numbered 2, after V lost 6 bases and J lost 6 bases. The chain's CDR3 is CASRASGNEQFF. The CDR3 bases are TGTGCCAGCAGAGCTAGCGGCAATGAGCAGTTCTTC.

In its sample, this clonotype was seen many times. This chain links TRBV28 with TRBJ2-7; D not resolved. The V end lost 1 base, the J end lost 6 bases, and 4 bases lay between the germline ends. The CDR3 runs 11 residues. Per the germline V gene, CDR1 is MDHEN and CDR2 is SYDVKM. Here the CDR3 reads CASSLSFEQYF. CDR3 nucleotide sequence: TGTGCCAGCAGTTTATCTTTCGAGCAGTACTTC. The full variable domain, rest sourced from reference TRBV28 and TRBJ2-7, is DVKVTQSSRYLVKRTGEKVFLECVQDMDHENMFWYRQDPGLGLRLIYFSYDVKMKEKGDIPEGYSVSREKKERFSLILESASTNQTSMYLCASSLSFEQYFGPGTRLTVT.

In DNA, the CDR3 is TGTGCCACCGGGACAGGGGGCAACTGGTACAATGAGCAGTTCTTC. It is translated as CATGTGGNWYNEQFF. V usage is TRBV15 and J usage is TRBJ2-1; TRBD1 matches 12 bases. CDR3 length: 15 residues. Germline trimming cut 8 bases from V and 4 bases from J; bases unmatched to any gene: 6. Germline CDR1 reads LNHNV; CDR2 reads YYDKDF (reference sequence).

This clonotype was counted ten times or more. CDR3 loop: CASSRSGVGNTEAFF. The DNA for the CDR3 is TGTGCCAGCAGCCGAAGTGGTGTGGGGAACACTGAAGCTTTCTTT. The V and J genes are TRBV3-1 and TRBJ1-1; D is ambiguous. The CDR3 runs to 15 residues. V dropped 4 bases and J dropped 1 base, with 13 bases sitting between them. Germline V gene sequence: CDR1 LGHDT, CDR2 YNNKEL (reference sequence).

This clonotype was seen ten or more times. V gene TRBV11-1 combines with J gene TRBJ2-5; D might be TRBD2 (6 bases). V dropped 5 bases and J dropped 1 base, with 11 bases sitting between them. The CDR3 runs 14 residues. Germline loops: CDR1 SGHAT, CDR2 FQDESV (reference sequence). In DNA form, the CDR3 reads TGTGCCAGCAGCGCCGGGACTCCCCAAGAGACCCAGTACTTC. Translating it yields CASSAGTPQETQYF.

At least ten counts were recorded for this clonotype. The rearrangement joins TRBV7-6 to TRBJ2-1, with D unclear. The CDR3 is made up of 13 amino acids. The germline gives CDR1 SGHVS, CDR2 FNYEAQ. With 2 bases removed from V and 5 bases from J, the gap between germline ends came to 7 bases. For the CDR3, the DNA is TGTGCCAGCAGCTTATTGGTTGACAATGAGCAGTTCTTC. It encodes CASSLLVDNEQFF.

This clonotype was seen a handful of times. This chain uses TRBV29-1 with TRBJ2-3; the D is unclear. Germline CDR1 reads SQVTM; CDR2 reads ANQGSEA. V dropped 3 bases and J dropped 0 bases, with 4 bases sitting between them. This CDR3 is 12 amino acids long. CDR3 amino acids: CSVDDSTDTQYF. Here the CDR3 DNA reads TGCAGCGTTGATGACAGCACAGATACGCAGTATTTT.

CDR3 amino acids: CASSLVRDTSNYGYTF. In DNA, the CDR3 is TGTGCCAGCAGTTTGGTTAGGGACACAAGCAACTATGGCTACACCTTC. The chain employs TRBV12-3 or TRBV12-4 and TRBJ1-2, with D maybe TRBD1 (6 bases). The length of the CDR3 is 16 residues. Trimming pared 3 bases from V and 2 bases from J, leaving 16 bases between.

This clonotype was picked up a small number of times. The chain uses TRBV9 and TRBJ2-1; weak D call: TRBD2 (5 bases). This CDR3 spans 14 amino acids. The V and J ends lost 4 bases and 0 bases respectively, with 8 bases between them. Germline V gene lookup returns CDR1 SGDLS and CDR2 YYNGEE. CDR3 in amino acids: CASSSSASYNEQFF. The DNA of the CDR3 is TGTGCCAGCAGCAGTAGCGCCTCCTACAATGAGCAGTTCTTC.

This clonotype was recorded a few times. The gene calls are TRBV4-3 and TRBJ1-3; tentatively, D is TRBD1 (6 bases). Germline CDR1 reads LGHNA; CDR2 reads YSLEER. The V and J ends lost 5 bases and 0 bases respectively, with 23 bases between them. The CDR3 runs 19 residues. CDR3 in amino acids: CASSSNAGGGPVSGNTIYF. The CDR3 region has the DNA TGCGCCAGCAGCTCGAATGCCGGGGGGGGGCCCGTCTCTGGAAACACCATATATTTT.

This clonotype was counted between two and nine times. V and J are TRBV7-9 and TRBJ1-2, with TRBD1 identical over 8 bases. The germline CDR1 and CDR2 sequences are SEHNR and FQNEAQ (reference sequence). Unmatched junction bases numbered 8, after V lost 1 base and J lost 4 bases. This CDR3 has 16 residues. CDR3 in DNA: TGTGCCAGCAGCTTAGTTGCCGGGACAGGTTCCTATGGCTACACCTTC. Translated: CASSLVAGTGSYGYTF.

This clonotype was counted between two and nine times. This rearrangement joins TRBV7-2 to TRBJ2-1, with D uncertain. Trimming removed 1 base at V and 9 bases at J, with 7 bases between. CDR1 is SGHTA, CDR2 FQGNSA, per germline. This CDR3 comprises 12 residues. CDR3 in DNA: TGTGCCAGCAGCTTAGGTGTGCTTGAGCAGTTCTTC. Its translation: CASSLGVLEQFF.

The V and J genes are TRBV29-1 and TRBJ2-3; D remains ambiguous. The germline CDR1 and CDR2 sequences are SQVTM and ANQGSEA. The CDR3 runs 13 residues. The ends were cut back, 1 base at V and 5 bases at J, with 10 bases in the middle. As DNA, the CDR3 is TGCAGCGTTGAAGTTGTAGCAGGAGATACGCAGTATTTT. Translating gives CSVEVVAGDTQYF.

There are many counts of this clonotype. The chain is built from TRBV20-1 and TRBJ2-1; 14 bases agree with TRBD2. The CDR3 totals 14 residues. J was trimmed by 9 bases and V by 6 bases; bases with no gene match: 7. Germline V lookup: CDR1 DFQATT, CDR2 SNEGSKA (reference sequence). Here the CDR3 reads CSAIGTSGRTEQFF. CDR3 sequence (DNA): TGCAGTGCCATCGGGACTAGCGGGAGAACTGAGCAGTTCTTC.

This clonotype was picked up a small number of times. The V gene is TRBV7-6, the J gene TRBJ1-2; 12 bases are shared with TRBD1. The ends lost 4 bases at V and 6 bases at J; junction bases unmatched: 6. The CDR3 contains 15 residues. CDR1 SGHVS and CDR2 FNYEAQ come from the germline V gene. Written as DNA, the CDR3 is TGTGCCAGCAGCTCCGGGACAGGGGGCTATGATGGCTACACCTTC. It yields the protein CASSSGTGGYDGYTF.

This chain connects TRBV12-3 or TRBV12-4 to TRBJ1-5; 11 positions agree with TRBD1. V lost 10 bases, J lost 7 bases, and 3 bases stayed unmatched. This CDR3 contains 12 residues. The DNA for the CDR3 is TGTGCCACCGGGACAGGGGGACAGCCCCAGCATTTT. This gives the protein CATGTGGQPQHF.

This clonotype appeared many times. The chain uses TRBV7-9 and TRBJ2-7, with 7 bases fitting TRBD1. Unmatched junction bases numbered 27, after V lost 3 bases and J lost 4 bases. The CDR3 covers 21 residues. CDR1 and CDR2 (germline): SEHNR, FQNEAQ (reference sequence). This CDR3 is CASSLTLSRSDRVQGLYEQYF. The CDR3 region has the DNA TGTGCCAGCAGCTTGACACTTTCCCGATCCGACAGGGTTCAAGGGTTATACGAGCAGTACTTC.

There are many counts of this clonotype. The chain is built from TRBV27 and TRBJ2-3, with unresolved D. Trimming took off 0 bases at V and 0 bases at J, with 10 bases between the two ends. This CDR3 region has 16 residues. The germline gives CDR1 MNHEY, CDR2 SMNVEV (reference sequence). This CDR3 reads CASSLSTGPSTDTQYF. As DNA, the CDR3 is TGTGCCAGCAGTTTATCGACCGGGCCCAGCACAGATACGCAGTATTTT.

This clonotype has at least ten counts. The chain joins TRBV20-1 to TRBJ2-1; D remains unclear. Trimming left V 4 bases short and J 11 bases short, with 12 bases between. The CDR3 extends over 11 amino acids. Germline V gene lookup returns CDR1 DFQATT and CDR2 SNEGSKA (reference sequence). CDR3 in DNA: TGCAGTGCTAAGGTCCCGGGCCAGCAGTTCTTC. It encodes CSAKVPGQQFF.

This clonotype showed up many times. One end of the junction is discordant with germline, which a read error may explain. The CDR3 protein is CASTYSLARYEQYF. The CDR3 DNA follows: TGTGCCAGCACTTACTCCCTAGCCCGCTACGAGCAGTACTTC. The rearrangement uses TRBV6-6 and TRBJ2-7; D is possibly TRBD2 (5 bases). CDR3 size: 14 residues. CDR1 and CDR2 (germline): MNHNY, SVGAGI (reference sequence).

In this sample, this clonotype turned up many times. This chain connects TRBV27 to TRBJ2-7, with D possibly being TRBD1 or TRBD2 (5 bases each). This CDR3 spans 15 amino acids. V gave up 5 bases and J gave up 3 bases, with 17 bases separating them. The germline gives CDR1 MNHEY, CDR2 SMNVEV (reference sequence). The DNA for the CDR3 is TGTGCCAGCAGTCCTACACCGGGACGGAGCTACGAGCAGTACTTC. Its translation is CASSPTPGRSYEQYF.

This clonotype was counted ten times or more. This rearrangement joins TRBV28 to TRBJ2-3; D is possibly TRBD1 (5 bases). Germline V gene data show CDR1 as MDHEN and CDR2 as SYDVKM. This CDR3 has 14 amino acids. Trimming took off 6 bases at V and 0 bases at J, with 10 bases between the two ends. The CDR3 protein is CASRRRVSTDTQYF. CDR3 nucleotide sequence: TGTGCCAGCAGGCGCAGGGTTAGCACAGATACGCAGTATTTT.

The rearrangement uses TRBV4-3 and TRBJ1-1; D might be TRBD1 (5 bases). Trimming stripped 4 bases from V and 5 bases from J, with 20 bases between. The CDR3 totals 16 residues. Per the germline V gene, CDR1 is LGHNA and CDR2 is YSLEER. In nucleotides, the CDR3 is TGCGCCAGCAGCCGAAAGTCTCAGGGAGATCAGACTGAAGCTTTCTTT. Translating it yields CASSRKSQGDQTEAFF.

The chain is built from TRBV7-9 and TRBJ1-1; D gene ambiguous. V was shortened by 6 bases and J by 6 bases, with 8 bases between the two germline ends. Germline CDR1 SEHNR, CDR2 FQNEAQ (reference sequence). CDR3 length equals 11 residues. CDR3 coding DNA: TGTGCCAGCAGTCCACTGGCTGAAGCTTTCTTT. Amino acids: CASSPLAEAFF.

The chain joins TRBV12-3 or TRBV12-4 to TRBJ2-7; 7 positions match TRBD1. The length of the CDR3 is 12 residues. Losses at the gene ends were 6 bases for V and 7 bases for J; bases not matched to a gene: 6. The CDR3 spells CASRGTAQEQYF. In DNA form, the CDR3 reads TGTGCCAGCAGAGGGACAGCTCAAGAGCAGTACTTC.

This clonotype was observed at least ten times. CDR3 coding DNA: TGCGCCAGCAGCCAAGGTCCGGGGAATGAGCAGTTCTTC. This sequence encodes CASSQGPGNEQFF. The J gene is TRBJ2-1, the V gene TRBV4-3; perhaps TRBD2 as D (5 bases). In germline, CDR1 is LGHNA, CDR2 YSLEER. Trimming took off 1 base at V and 7 bases at J, with 8 bases between the two ends. CDR3 size: 13 residues.

This sequence joins TRBV25-1 and TRBJ2-7; 12 bases are a match to TRBD2. Trimming removed 4 bases from V and 4 bases from J; junction bases left unmatched: 20. The germline V gene encodes CDR1 MGHDK and CDR2 SYGVNS. The CDR3 length is 20 residues. In nucleotides, the CDR3 is TGTGCCAGCAGTGGGTGGACAGGGCGTCTAGCGGGAGGGCTTCGATACGAGCAGTACTTC. Translated, it gives CASSGWTGRLAGGLRYEQYF.